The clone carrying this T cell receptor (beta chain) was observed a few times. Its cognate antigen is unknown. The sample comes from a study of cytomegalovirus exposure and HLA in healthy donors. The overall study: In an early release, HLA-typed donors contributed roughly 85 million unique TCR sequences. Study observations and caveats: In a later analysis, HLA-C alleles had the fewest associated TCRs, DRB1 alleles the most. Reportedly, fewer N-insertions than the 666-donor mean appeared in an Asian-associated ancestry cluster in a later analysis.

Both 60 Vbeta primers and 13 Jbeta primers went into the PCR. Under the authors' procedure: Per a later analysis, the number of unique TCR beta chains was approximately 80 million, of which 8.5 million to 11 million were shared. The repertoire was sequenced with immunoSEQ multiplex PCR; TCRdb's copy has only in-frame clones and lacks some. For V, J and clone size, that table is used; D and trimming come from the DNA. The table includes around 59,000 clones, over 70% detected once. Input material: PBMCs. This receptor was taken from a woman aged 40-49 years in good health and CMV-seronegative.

The CDR3 reads CATSGTSGRGGDEQFF. The CDR3 bases are TGTGCCACCTCCGGGACTAGCGGGAGAGGGGGCGATGAGCAGTTCTTC. The V call is TRBV10-3, the J call TRBJ2-1; TRBD2 matches 14 bases. Germline-derived CDR1 and CDR2 are ENHRY and SYGVKD. V trimming: 10 bases; J trimming: 8 bases; junction bases outside the gene matches: 13. This CDR3 is built from 16 residues.